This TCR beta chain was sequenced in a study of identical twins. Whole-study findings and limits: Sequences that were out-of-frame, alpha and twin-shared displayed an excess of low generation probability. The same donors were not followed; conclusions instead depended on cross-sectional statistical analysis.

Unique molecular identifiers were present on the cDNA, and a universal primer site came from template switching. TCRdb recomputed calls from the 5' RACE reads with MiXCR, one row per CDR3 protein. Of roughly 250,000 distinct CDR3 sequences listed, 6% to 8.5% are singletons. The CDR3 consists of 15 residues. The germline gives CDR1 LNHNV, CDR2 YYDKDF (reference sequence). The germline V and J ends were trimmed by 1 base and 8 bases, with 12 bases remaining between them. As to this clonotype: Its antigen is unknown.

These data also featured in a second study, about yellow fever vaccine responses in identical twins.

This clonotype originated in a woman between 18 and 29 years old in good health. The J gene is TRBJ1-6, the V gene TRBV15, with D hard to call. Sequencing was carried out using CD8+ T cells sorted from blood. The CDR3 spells CATSRGREGHSPLHF. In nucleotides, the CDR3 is TGTGCCACCAGCAGAGGGAGGGAGGGTCATTCACCCCTCCACTTT.